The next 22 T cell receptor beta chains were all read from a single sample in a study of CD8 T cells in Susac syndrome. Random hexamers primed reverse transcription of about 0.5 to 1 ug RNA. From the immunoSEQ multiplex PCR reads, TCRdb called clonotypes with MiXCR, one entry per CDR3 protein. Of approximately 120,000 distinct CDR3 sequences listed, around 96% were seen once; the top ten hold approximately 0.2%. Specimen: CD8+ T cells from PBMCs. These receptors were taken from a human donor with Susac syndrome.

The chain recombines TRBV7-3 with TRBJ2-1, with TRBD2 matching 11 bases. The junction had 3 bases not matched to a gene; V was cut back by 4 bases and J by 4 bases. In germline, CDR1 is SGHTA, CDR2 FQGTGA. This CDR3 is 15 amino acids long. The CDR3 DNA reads TGTGCCAGCAGCTCACTAGCGGGGGCGTACAATGAGCAGTTCTTC. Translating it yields CASSSLAGAYNEQFF.

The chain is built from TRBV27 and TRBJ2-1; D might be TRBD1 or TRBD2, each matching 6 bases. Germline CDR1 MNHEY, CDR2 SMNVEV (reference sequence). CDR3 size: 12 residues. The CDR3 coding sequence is TGTACTACTGGGGGGCTTGGGAATGAGCAGTTCTTC. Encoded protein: CTTGGLGNEQFF.

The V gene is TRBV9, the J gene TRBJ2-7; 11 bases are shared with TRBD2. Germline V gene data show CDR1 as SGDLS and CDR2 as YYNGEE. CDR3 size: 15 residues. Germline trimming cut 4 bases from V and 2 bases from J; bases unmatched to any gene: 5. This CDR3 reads CASSTIAGGPYEQYF. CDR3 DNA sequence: TGTGCCAGCAGCACTATAGCGGGAGGGCCCTACGAGCAGTACTTC.

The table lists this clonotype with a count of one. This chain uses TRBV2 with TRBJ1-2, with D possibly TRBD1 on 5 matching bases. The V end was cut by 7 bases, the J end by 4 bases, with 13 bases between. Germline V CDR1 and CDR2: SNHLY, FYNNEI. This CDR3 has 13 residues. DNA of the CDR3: TGTGCCAGCAATCAAGGACACCGCTATGGCTACACCTTC. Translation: CASNQGHRYGYTF.

The CDR3 loop reads CASSLRSNDEQYF. In DNA, the CDR3 is TGTGCCAGCAGCTTACGATCGAACGACGAGCAGTACTTC. This chain links TRBV13 with TRBJ2-7, with D unclear. The V gene's germline CDR1 is PRHDT and CDR2 FYEKMQ (reference sequence). The ends were cut back, 2 bases at V and 5 bases at J, with 10 bases in the middle. The length of the CDR3 is 13 residues.

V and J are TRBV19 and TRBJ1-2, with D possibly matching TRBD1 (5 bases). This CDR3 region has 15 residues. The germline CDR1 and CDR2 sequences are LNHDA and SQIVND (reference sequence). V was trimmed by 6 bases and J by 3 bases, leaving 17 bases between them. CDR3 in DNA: TGTGCCAGTAGCGCTGCGGTAGGGGATGACTATGGCTACACCTTC. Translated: CASSAAVGDDYGYTF.

The CDR3, as DNA: TGCAGTTTGAGGGTGCGGGAGTGGGAGACCCAGTACTTC. Residues: CSLRVREWETQYF. The rearrangement links TRBV20-1 to TRBJ2-5; TRBD2 matches at 7 bases. The trim removed 8 bases at V and 5 bases at J, leaving 11 bases unmatched. This CDR3 has 13 amino acids. Germline assignment: CDR1 DFQATT and CDR2 SNEGSKA (reference sequence).

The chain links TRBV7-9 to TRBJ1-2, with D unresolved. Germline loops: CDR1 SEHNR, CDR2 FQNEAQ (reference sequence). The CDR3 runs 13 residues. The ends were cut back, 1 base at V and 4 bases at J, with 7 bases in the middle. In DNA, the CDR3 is TGTGCCAGCAGCTTAGAACGCCGCTATGGCTACACCTTC. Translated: CASSLERRYGYTF.

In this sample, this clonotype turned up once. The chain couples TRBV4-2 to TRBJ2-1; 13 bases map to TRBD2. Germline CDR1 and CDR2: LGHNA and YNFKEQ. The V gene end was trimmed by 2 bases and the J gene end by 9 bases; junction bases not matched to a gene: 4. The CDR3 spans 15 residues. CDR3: CASSQTSGGAGEQFF. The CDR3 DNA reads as TGTGCCAGCAGCCAAACTAGCGGGGGGGCCGGTGAGCAGTTCTTC.

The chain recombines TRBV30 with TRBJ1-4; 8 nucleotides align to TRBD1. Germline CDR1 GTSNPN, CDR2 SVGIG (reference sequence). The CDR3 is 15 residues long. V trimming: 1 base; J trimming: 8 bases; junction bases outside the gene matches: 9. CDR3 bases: TGTGCCTGGAGTGACTCCACAGGGGGTGGCGAAAAACTGTTTTTT. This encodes CAWSDSTGGGEKLFF.

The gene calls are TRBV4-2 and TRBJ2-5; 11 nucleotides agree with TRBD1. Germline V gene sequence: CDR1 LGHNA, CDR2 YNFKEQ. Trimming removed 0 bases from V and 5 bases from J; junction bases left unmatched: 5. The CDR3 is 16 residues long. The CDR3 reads CASSQERTGGAETQYF. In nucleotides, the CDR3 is TGTGCCAGCAGCCAAGAGCGGACAGGGGGCGCGGAGACCCAGTACTTC.

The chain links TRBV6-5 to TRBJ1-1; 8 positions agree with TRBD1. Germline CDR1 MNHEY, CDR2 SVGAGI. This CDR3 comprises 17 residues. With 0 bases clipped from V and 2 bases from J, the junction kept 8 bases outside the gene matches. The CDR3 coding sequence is TGTGCCAGCAGTTACTCGAATGCCGACAGGGGTAACACTGAAGCTTTCTTT. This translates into CASSYSNADRGNTEAFF.

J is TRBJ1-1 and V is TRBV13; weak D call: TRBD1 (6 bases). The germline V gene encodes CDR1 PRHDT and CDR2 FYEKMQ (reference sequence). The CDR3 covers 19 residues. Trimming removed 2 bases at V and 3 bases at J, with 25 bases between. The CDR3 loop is CASSLFLRGGGEGDTEAFF. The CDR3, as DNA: TGTGCCAGCAGCTTATTCCTCAGGGGTGGGGGCGAAGGGGACACTGAAGCTTTCTTT.

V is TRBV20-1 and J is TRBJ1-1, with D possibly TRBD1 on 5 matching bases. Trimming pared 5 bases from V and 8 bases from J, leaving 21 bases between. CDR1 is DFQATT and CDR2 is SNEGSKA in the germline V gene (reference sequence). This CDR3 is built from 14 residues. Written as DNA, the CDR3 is TGCAGTGCTCAAGAACAAGGGGATCTTCCGGAAGCTTTCTTT. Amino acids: CSAQEQGDLPEAFF.

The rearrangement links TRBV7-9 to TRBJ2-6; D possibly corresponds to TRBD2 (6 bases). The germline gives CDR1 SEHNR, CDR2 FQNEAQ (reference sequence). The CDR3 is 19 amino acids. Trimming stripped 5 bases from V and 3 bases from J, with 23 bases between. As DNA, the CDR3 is TGTGCCAGCAGCGCGGCCCCAGGTCGCGGCGGGGATGGGGCCAACGTCCTGACTTTC. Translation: CASSAAPGRGGDGANVLTF.

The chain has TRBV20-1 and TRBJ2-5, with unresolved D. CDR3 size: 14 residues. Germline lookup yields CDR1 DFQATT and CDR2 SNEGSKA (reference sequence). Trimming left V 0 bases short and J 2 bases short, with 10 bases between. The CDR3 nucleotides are TGCAGTGCTAGAGATGGTCGGCAGCAAGAGACCCAGTACTTC. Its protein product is CSARDGRQQETQYF.

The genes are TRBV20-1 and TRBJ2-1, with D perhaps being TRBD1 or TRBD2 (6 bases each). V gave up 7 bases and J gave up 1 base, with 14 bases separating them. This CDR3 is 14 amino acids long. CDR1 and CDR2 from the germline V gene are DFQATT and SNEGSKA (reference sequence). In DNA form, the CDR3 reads TGCAGTGTAAGGGGGGTGGATTCCTACAATGAGCAGTTCTTC. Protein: CSVRGVDSYNEQFF.

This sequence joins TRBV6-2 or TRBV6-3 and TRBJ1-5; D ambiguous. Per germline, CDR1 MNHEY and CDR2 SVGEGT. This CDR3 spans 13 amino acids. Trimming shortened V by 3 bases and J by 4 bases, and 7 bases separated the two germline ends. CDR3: CASSYIENQPQHF. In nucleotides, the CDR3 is TGTGCCAGCAGTTATATAGAGAATCAGCCCCAGCATTTT.

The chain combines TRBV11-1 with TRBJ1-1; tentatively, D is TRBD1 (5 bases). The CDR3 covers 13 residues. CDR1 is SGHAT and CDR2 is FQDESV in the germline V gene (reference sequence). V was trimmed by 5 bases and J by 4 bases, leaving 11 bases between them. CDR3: CASSTWDGTEAFF. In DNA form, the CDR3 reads TGTGCCAGCAGCACCTGGGACGGCACTGAAGCTTTCTTT.

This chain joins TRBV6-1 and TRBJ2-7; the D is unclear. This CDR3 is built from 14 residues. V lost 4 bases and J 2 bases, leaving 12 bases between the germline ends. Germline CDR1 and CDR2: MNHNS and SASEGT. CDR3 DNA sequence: TGTGCCAGCAGTGGCGTCCGCAGCACCTACGAGCAGTACTTC. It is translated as CASSGVRSTYEQYF.

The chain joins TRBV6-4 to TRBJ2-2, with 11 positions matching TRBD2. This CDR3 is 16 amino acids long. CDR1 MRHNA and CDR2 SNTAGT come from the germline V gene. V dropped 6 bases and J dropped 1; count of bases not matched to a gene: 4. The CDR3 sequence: CASSYTSGGNTGELFF. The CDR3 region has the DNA TGTGCCAGCAGCTACACTAGCGGGGGGAACACCGGGGAGCTGTTTTTT.

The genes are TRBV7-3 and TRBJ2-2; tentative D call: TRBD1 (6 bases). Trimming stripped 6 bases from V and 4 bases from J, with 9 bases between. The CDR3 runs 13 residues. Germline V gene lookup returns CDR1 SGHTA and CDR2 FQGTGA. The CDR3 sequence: CASREGGTGELFF. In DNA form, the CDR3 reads TGTGCCAGCAGGGAAGGGGGCACCGGGGAGCTGTTTTTT. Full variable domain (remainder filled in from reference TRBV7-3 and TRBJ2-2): GAGVSQTPSNKVTEKGKYVELRCDPISGHTALYWYRQSLGQGPEFLIYFQGTGAADDSGLPNDRFFAVRPEGSVSTLKIQRTERGDSAVYLCASREGGTGELFFGEGSRLTVL.